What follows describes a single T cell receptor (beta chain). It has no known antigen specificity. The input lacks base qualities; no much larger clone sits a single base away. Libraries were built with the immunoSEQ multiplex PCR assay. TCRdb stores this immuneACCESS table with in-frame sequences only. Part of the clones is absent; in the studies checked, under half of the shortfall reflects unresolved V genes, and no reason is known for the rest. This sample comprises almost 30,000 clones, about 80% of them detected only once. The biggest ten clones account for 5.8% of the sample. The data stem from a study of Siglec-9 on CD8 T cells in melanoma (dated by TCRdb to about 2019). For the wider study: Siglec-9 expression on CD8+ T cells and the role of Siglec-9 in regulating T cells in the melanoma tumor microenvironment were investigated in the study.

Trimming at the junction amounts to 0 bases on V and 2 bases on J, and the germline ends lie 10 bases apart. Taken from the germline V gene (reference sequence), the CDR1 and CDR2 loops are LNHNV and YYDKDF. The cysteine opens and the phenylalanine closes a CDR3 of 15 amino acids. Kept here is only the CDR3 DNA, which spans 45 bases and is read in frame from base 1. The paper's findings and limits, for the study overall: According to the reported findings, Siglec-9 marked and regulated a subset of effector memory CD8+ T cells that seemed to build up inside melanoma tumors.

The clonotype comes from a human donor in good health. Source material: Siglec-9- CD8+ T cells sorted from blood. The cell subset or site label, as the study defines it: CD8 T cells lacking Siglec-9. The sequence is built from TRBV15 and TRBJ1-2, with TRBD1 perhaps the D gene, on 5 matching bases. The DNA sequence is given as TGTGCCACCAGCAGAGATTTTGGGACCAACTATGGCTACACCTTC. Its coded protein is CATSRDFGTNYGYTF.